The 9 T cell receptor beta chains listed next were all sequenced from one sample in a study of blood T cell repertoires in COVID-19. The repertoire was sequenced with immunoSEQ multiplex PCR; TCRdb's copy has only in-frame clones and lacks some. The table includes 45,000 to 60,000 clones, almost 80% detected once. Sequencing input: PBMCs or T cells enriched from blood (not recorded which). Receptor source: a woman aged 45-65 years with acute COVID-19.

V and J are TRBV3-1 (or the pseudogene TRBV3-2) and TRBJ1-5; tentative D call: TRBD1 (5 bases). CDR1 and CDR2 (germline): LGHDT, YNNKEL (reference sequence). The CDR3 sequence is 14 residues long. The V gene lost 0 bases and the J gene lost 6 bases, with 9 bases spanning the gap. The CDR3 DNA reads TGTGCCAGCAGCCAAGAGAGGGGAGGTCAGCCCCAGCATTTT. Translated, it gives CASSQERGGQPQHF.

Only a few counts were recorded for this clone. The V gene is TRBV4-1, the J gene TRBJ1-2; TRBD1 aligns across 9 bases. From germline, CDR1 is MGHRA and CDR2 YSYEKL. V trimming: 1 base; J trimming: 6 bases; junction bases outside the gene matches: 6. This CDR3 region has 15 residues. CDR3 in amino acids: CASSQVGDRAHGYTF. CDR3 sequence (DNA): TGCGCCAGCAGCCAAGTGGGGGACAGGGCCCATGGCTACACCTTC.

The table lists this clone with a count of one. This CDR3 is CSVKPTAYYGYTF. CDR3 bases: TGCAGCGTGAAGCCGACAGCCTACTATGGCTACACCTTC. The chain joins TRBV29-1 to TRBJ1-2; tentatively, D is TRBD1 (5 bases). Trimming shortened V by 6 bases and J by 3 bases, and 14 bases separated the two germline ends. Germline CDR1 is SQVTM and CDR2 is ANQGSEA. The CDR3 is 13 residues long.

This chain connects TRBV4-1 to TRBJ1-4; 9 bases align to TRBD1. The V and J ends lost 3 bases and 7 bases, in that order; junction bases with no gene match: 9. CDR3 length: 16 amino acids. Germline CDR1 MGHRA, CDR2 YSYEKL. As DNA, the CDR3 is TGCGCCAGCAGCCACGTAATCGGGACAGGGCTTGAAAAACTGTTTTTT. Protein product: CASSHVIGTGLEKLFF.

This chain uses TRBV7-9 with TRBJ2-3, with D possibly TRBD2 on 6 matching bases. Germline loops: CDR1 SEHNR, CDR2 FQNEAQ (reference sequence). V lost 4 bases and J 0 bases, leaving 14 bases between the germline ends. The length of the CDR3 is 16 residues. This CDR3 is CASSYLGGTSTDTQYF. The CDR3, as DNA: TGTGCCAGCAGCTATTTGGGGGGTACTAGCACAGATACGCAGTATTTT.

The V and J genes are TRBV4-2 and TRBJ2-7; 8 bases map to TRBD2. The length of the CDR3 is 17 residues. Trimming at V came to 5 bases and at J to 1 base, leaving 13 bases not matched to a gene. Germline V CDR1 and CDR2: LGHNA, YNFKEQ. The CDR3, as DNA: TGTGCCAGCAGCTCCCGACTTGGCGCGGGGGGTTCCTACGAGCAGTACTTC. Protein sequence: CASSSRLGAGGSYEQYF.

This sequence joins TRBV7-8 and TRBJ2-3; TRBD2 matches at 9 bases. Germline V CDR1 and CDR2: SGHVS, FQNEAQ. The CDR3 has 16 amino acids. V lost 5 bases and J lost 5; bases outside the gene matches: 11. CDR3 nucleotides: TGTGCCAGCAGCCGAGGCGGACTAGCGAGGATAGATACGCAGTATTTT. Its protein is CASSRGGLARIDTQYF. Complete variable domain (other parts from reference TRBV7-8 and TRBJ2-3): GAGVSQSPRYKVAKRGQDVALRCDPISGHVSLFWYQQALGQGPEFLTYFQNEAQLDKSGLPSDRFFAERPEGSVSTLKIQRTQQEDSAVYLCASSRGGLARIDTQYFGPGTRLTVL.

V is TRBV2 and J is TRBJ2-7, with D possibly being TRBD2 (6 bases). Trimming took off 1 base at V and 6 bases at J, with 13 bases between the two ends. CDR1 is SNHLY and CDR2 is FYNNEI in the germline V gene. The CDR3 runs 14 residues. This CDR3 is CASSEGEAQGEQYF. The CDR3 nucleotides are TGTGCCAGCAGTGAAGGGGAGGCTCAAGGCGAGCAGTACTTC.

CDR3: CASSEITSGGETQYF. CDR3 coding DNA: TGTGCCAGCAGTGAAATAACTAGCGGGGGTGAGACCCAGTACTTC. This chain connects TRBV6-1 to TRBJ2-5; 11 bases are shared with TRBD2. The CDR3 is 15 residues long. V shed 2 bases and J 5 bases; nucleotides not matched to a gene: 4. Germline loops: CDR1 MNHNS, CDR2 SASEGT.